The rows below give T cell receptor beta chains drawn from one sample of a study of T cells after posttransplantation cyclophosphamide. TCRdb keeps only in-frame clones here, not all; method: immunoSEQ multiplex PCR. Here the sample spans about 16,000 clones, around nine tenths being singletons. Sequencing used CD4+ T cells sorted from blood, obtained after allogeneic stem cell transplant with posttransplant cyclophosphamide. These receptors all stem from a male patient between 60 and 69 years old who received an allogeneic stem cell transplant from a related donor and was CMV-positive. Some T cells may have originated in the graft donor. The CDR3 runs from the conserved cysteine through the conserved F or W. Fields, in order: D gene, V gene, clone size, J gene, CDR3 protein, CDR3 DNA. D genes are given only for firm matches. Clone size is not always given. Where it is, it says once, few, many or a class for expanded clones.

TRBD1,TRBV4-2,-,TRBJ1-5,CASSQPGQGLYQPQHF,TGTGCCAGCAGCCAACCGGGACAGGGGCTCTATCAGCCCCAGCATTTT
TRBD1,TRBV11-2,-,TRBJ1-1,CASSWGQGITEAFF,TGTGCCAGCAGCTGGGGACAGGGGATCACTGAAGCTTTCTTT
-,TRBV29-1,-,TRBJ1-2,CSVGEQGGGYTF,TGCAGCGTTGGGGAACAGGGTGGTGGCTACACCTTC
-,TRBV6-5,-,TRBJ1-6,CASRQQNSPLHF,TGTGCCAGCAGACAACAGAATTCACCCCTCCACTTT
-,TRBV21-1,once,TRBJ2-5,CASSLPTSGETQYF,TGTGCCAGCAGCCTTCCGACTAGTGGGGAGACCCAGTACTTC
-,TRBV5-4,-,TRBJ1-1,CASTFRGGDTEAFF,TGTGCCAGCACCTTCCGGGGGGGGGACACTGAAGCTTTCTTT
TRBD2,TRBV7-2,-,TRBJ2-7,CASSLGTSGGREQYF,TGTGCCAGCAGCTTAGGGACTAGCGGGGGGAGGGAGCAGTACTTC
-,TRBV28,-,TRBJ1-3,CASSSSGQEFGNTIYF,TGTGCCAGCAGTTCGTCGGGACAAGAGTTTGGAAACACCATATATTTT
-,TRBV7-2,-,TRBJ2-5,CASSLLGSQETQYF,TGTGCCAGCAGCCTACTAGGAAGCCAAGAGACCCAGTACTTC
-,TRBV18,-,TRBJ2-5,CASSNEKWEQYF,TGTGCCAGCTCAAACGAGAAATGGGAGCAGTACTTC
-,TRBV6-6,-,TRBJ1-1,CASSATGNTEAFF,TGTGCCAGCAGTGCCACAGGGAACACTGAAGCTTTCTTT
-,TRBV4-3,few,TRBJ1-3,CASSQDHRGSGNTIYF,TGCGCCAGCAGCCAAGATCATCGGGGTTCAGGAAACACCATATATTTT
TRBD1,TRBV6-4,-,TRBJ2-2,CASGTGANTGELFF,TGTGCCAGCGGGACAGGGGCGAACACCGGGGAGCTGTTTTTT
-,TRBV7-3,-,TRBJ2-3,CASSLSLGRGGSRSTDTQYF,TGTGCCAGCAGCTTAAGCTTGGGACGGGGAGGATCAAGGAGCACAGATACGCAGTATTTT
TRBD2,TRBV2,once,TRBJ2-3,CASSGTSGAPRADTQYF,TGTGCCAGCAGTGGGACTAGCGGGGCCCCGAGGGCAGATACGCAGTATTTT
TRBD2,TRBV4-2,-,TRBJ2-1,CASSHNSGGTFTYNEQFF,TGTGCCAGCAGCCATAATAGCGGGGGGACTTTTACCTACAATGAGCAGTTCTTC
TRBD1,TRBV7-9,-,TRBJ1-2,CASSRGDRARANYGYTF,TGTGCCAGCTCCCGGGGGGACAGGGCCCGAGCTAACTATGGCTACACCTTC
TRBD2,TRBV7-8,-,TRBJ2-5,CASSLLAGGETQYF,TGTGCCAGCAGCTTATTGGCGGGGGGTGAGACCCAGTACTTC
-,TRBV5-4,-,TRBJ2-3,CASSLVFTRTDTQYF,TGTGCCAGCAGCTTGGTTTTCACGAGGACAGATACGCAGTATTTT
-,TRBV4-3,-,TRBJ2-3,CASSQDPPPADTQYF,TGCGCCAGCAGCCAAGATCCCCCACCGGCAGATACGCAGTATTTT
-,TRBV6-1,-,TRBJ2-3,CASSQGGQTDTQYF,TGTGCCAGCAGCCAAGGGGGACAAACAGATACGCAGTATTTT
TRBD1,TRBV7-8,once,TRBJ1-2,CASSFRDRDFSGHGYTF,TGTGCCAGCAGCTTCCGGGACAGGGATTTTTCGGGGCATGGCTACACCTTC
-,TRBV18,-,TRBJ2-3,CASSPQSRVSDTQYF,TGTGCCAGCTCACCACAGTCCAGGGTTTCAGATACGCAGTATTTT
-,TRBV7-9,-,TRBJ1-1,CASSSIGGAPNTEAFF,TGTGCCAGCAGCTCGATCGGGGGGGCCCCTAACACTGAAGCTTTCTTT
-,TRBV15,-,TRBJ1-2,CATRTGGRVYGYTF,TGTGCCACCCGGACGGGAGGGAGAGTCTATGGCTACACCTTC
-,TRBV25-1,-,TRBJ1-1,CASSELSLAEAFF,TGTGCCAGCAGTGAATTGTCGCTCGCGGAAGCTTTCTTT
-,TRBV5-4,once,TRBJ1-1,CASSLEQLNTEAFF,TGTGCCAGCAGCTTGGAACAGCTGAACACTGAAGCTTTCTTT
-,TRBV7-2,-,TRBJ1-6,CASSLGIPGWGSPLHF,TGTGCCAGCAGCTTAGGGATCCCAGGGTGGGGCTCACCCCTCCACTTT
TRBD2,TRBV11-3,-,TRBJ2-1,CASSPSSGGGNEQFF,TGTGCCAGCAGCCCGTCTAGCGGGGGGGGAAATGAGCAGTTCTTC
-,TRBV29-1,once,TRBJ1-4,CSVGTQTNEKLFF,TGCAGCGTTGGGACACAAACTAATGAAAAACTGTTTTTT
TRBD1,TRBV7-9,-,TRBJ1-4,CASPTGTAPTTNEKLFF,TGTGCCAGCCCAACCGGGACAGCACCTACAACTAATGAAAAACTGTTTTTT
-,TRBV11-2,-,TRBJ1-1,CASSLDRGGSPEAFF,TGTGCCAGCAGCTTAGACAGGGGCGGGAGTCCTGAAGCTTTCTTT
TRBD1,TRBV6-1,-,TRBJ1-1,CASSEQGVGNTEAFF,TGTGCCAGCAGTGAGCAGGGGGTGGGGAACACTGAAGCTTTCTTT
TRBD2,TRBV5-1,once,TRBJ2-3,CASSSRSGGRTDTQYF,TGCGCCAGCAGCTCCCGTAGCGGGGGGCGCACAGATACGCAGTATTTT
-,TRBV25-1,few,TRBJ2-7,CASGRGYEQYF,TGTGCCTCTGGGCGGGGTTACGAGCAGTACTTC
TRBD2,TRBV7-2,-,TRBJ2-1,CASSFRFGGGADEQFF,TGTGCCAGCAGCTTTCGGTTCGGCGGGGGGGCCGATGAGCAGTTCTTC
TRBD1,TRBV15,-,TRBJ1-1,CATSRDRGHTEAFF,TGTGCCACCAGCAGAGACAGGGGGCACACTGAAGCTTTCTTT
-,TRBV4-3,-,TRBJ1-3,CASSQDGGANTIYF,TGCGCCAGCAGCCAAGATGGGGGGGCAAACACCATATATTTT
-,TRBV27,-,TRBJ2-1,CASRSLLSYNEQFF,TGTGCCAGCAGGAGTCTACTCTCCTACAATGAGCAGTTCTTC
-,TRBV7-3,-,TRBJ1-2,CASSLHKSFLALNGYTF,TGTGCCAGCAGCTTACACAAATCATTTTTGGCTTTGAACGGCTACACCTTC
-,TRBV18,-,TRBJ1-1,CASSPDSLVTEAFF,TGTGCCAGCTCACCGGACAGTTTAGTCACTGAAGCTTTCTTT
-,TRBV23-1,-,TRBJ1-5,CASSQSGGRNNQPQHF,TGCGCCAGCAGTCAATCGGGGGGGAGGAACAATCAGCCCCAGCATTTT
TRBD1,TRBV29-1,-,TRBJ2-3,CSVEDQGTGVPDTQYF,TGCAGCGTTGAAGATCAAGGGACAGGGGTCCCAGATACGCAGTATTTT
TRBD1,TRBV5-4,once,TRBJ1-2,CASSPPTGPAYGYTF,TGTGCCAGCAGCCCCCCGACAGGGCCAGCCTATGGCTACACCTTC
TRBD1,TRBV30,-,TRBJ2-7,CAWSPTGVPHEQYF,TGTGCCTGGAGTCCCACAGGGGTTCCCCACGAGCAGTACTTC
-,TRBV7-2,once,TRBJ1-2,CASSYGQLDGYTF,TGTGCCAGCAGCTATGGACAGTTAGATGGCTACACCTTC
TRBD2,TRBV5-1,once,TRBJ2-5,CASSAGTSVTETQYF,TGCGCCAGCAGCGCCGGGACTAGCGTTACAGAGACCCAGTACTTC
-,TRBV19,few,TRBJ2-7,CASSRDKRFYEQYF,TGTGCCAGTTCCCGGGATAAGAGATTCTACGAGCAGTACTTC
-,TRBV27,-,TRBJ1-2,CASSLRMGPGGNYGYTF,TGTGCCAGCAGTTTACGGATGGGGCCCGGCGGAAACTATGGCTACACCTTC
TRBD2,TRBV5-4,-,TRBJ2-7,CASSLTATGGGAHEQYF,TGTGCCAGCAGCCTGACCGCTACTGGCGGGGGGGCGCACGAGCAGTACTTC
TRBD1,TRBV28,-,TRBJ1-4,CASKRAGQPDLLFF,TGTGCCAGCAAAAGGGCGGGACAGCCCGACCTACTGTTTTTT
TRBD2,TRBV5-4,-,TRBJ2-1,CASSDGLAGNNEQFF,TGTGCCAGCAGCGACGGACTAGCGGGGAACAATGAGCAGTTCTTC
-,TRBV6-5,-,TRBJ1-3,CASSYSIGRFNTIYF,TGTGCCAGCAGTTACTCGATAGGGAGGTTTAACACCATATATTTT
-,TRBV18,-,TRBJ2-2,CASSSWTENTGELFF,TGTGCCAGCTCATCCTGGACAGAGAACACCGGGGAGCTGTTTTTT
-,TRBV7-2,-,TRBJ2-3,CASSLIANTDTQYF,TGTGCCAGCAGCTTAATAGCAAACACAGATACGCAGTATTTT
TRBD1,TRBV7-2,-,TRBJ1-2,CASTQTGGLYGYTF,TGTGCCAGCACCCAGACAGGGGGCCTCTATGGCTACACCTTC
TRBD2,TRBV7-2,-,TRBJ2-5,CASSVSGAIRETQYF,TGTGCCAGCAGCGTTAGCGGGGCCATCCGAGAGACCCAGTACTTC